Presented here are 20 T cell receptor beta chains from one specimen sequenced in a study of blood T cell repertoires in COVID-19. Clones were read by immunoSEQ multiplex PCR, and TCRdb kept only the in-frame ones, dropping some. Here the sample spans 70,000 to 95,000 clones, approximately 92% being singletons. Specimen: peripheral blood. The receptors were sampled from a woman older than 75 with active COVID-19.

This CDR3 reads CASSLSSGAIQETQYF. The CDR3 DNA sequence: TGTGCCAGCAGTTTATCTTCGGGAGCTATCCAAGAGACCCAGTACTTC. The rearrangement joins TRBV27 to TRBJ2-5; TRBD2 might be the D (6 bases). The CDR3 has 16 residues. V was trimmed by 0 bases and J by 1 base, leaving 12 bases between them. From germline, CDR1 is MNHEY and CDR2 SMNVEV (reference sequence).

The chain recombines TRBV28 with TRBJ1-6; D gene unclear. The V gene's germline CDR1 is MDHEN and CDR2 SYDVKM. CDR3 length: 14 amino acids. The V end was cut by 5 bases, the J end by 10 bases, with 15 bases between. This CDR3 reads CASSLSRGWSPLHF. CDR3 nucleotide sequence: TGTGCCAGCAGTCTATCCCGGGGTTGGTCACCCCTCCACTTT.

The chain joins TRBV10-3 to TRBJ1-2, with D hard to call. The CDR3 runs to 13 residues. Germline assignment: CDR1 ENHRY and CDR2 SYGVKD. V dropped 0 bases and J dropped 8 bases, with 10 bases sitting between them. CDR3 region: CAISESTGWGYTF. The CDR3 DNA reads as TGTGCCATCAGTGAGTCGACGGGGTGGGGCTACACCTTC.

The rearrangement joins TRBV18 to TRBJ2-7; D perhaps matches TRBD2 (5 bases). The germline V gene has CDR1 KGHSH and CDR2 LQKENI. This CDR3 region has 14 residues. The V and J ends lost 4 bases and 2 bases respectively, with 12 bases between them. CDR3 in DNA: TGTGCCAGCTCACTTCTTGAGGGCCCCTACGAGCAGTACTTC. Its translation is CASSLLEGPYEQYF.

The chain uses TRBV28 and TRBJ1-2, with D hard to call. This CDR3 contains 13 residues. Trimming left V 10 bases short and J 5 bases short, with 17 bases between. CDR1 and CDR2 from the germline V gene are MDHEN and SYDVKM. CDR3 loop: CATRPSSSYGYTF. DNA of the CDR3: TGTGCCACGAGGCCGTCCTCCTCGTATGGCTACACCTTC.

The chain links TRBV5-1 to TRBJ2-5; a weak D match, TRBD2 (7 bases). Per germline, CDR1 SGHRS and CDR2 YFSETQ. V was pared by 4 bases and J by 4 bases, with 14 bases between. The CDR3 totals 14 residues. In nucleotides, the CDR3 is TGCGCCAGCAGCCTTGGGGGGGGCAGAGAGACCCAGTACTTC. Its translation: CASSLGGGRETQYF.

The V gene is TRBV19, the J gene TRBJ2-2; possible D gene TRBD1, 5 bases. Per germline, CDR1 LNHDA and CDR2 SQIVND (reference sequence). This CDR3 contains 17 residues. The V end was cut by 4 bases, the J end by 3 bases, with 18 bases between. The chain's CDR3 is CASSRGRGAVDTGELFF. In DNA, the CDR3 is TGTGCCAGTAGTAGGGGTCGTGGGGCGGTCGACACCGGGGAGCTGTTTTTT.

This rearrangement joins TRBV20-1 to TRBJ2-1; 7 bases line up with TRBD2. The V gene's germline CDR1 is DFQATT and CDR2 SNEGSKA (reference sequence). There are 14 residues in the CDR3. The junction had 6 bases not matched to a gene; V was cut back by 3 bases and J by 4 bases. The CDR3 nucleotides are TGCAGTGCTAGTCCCCTAGCGGCGTACAATGAGCAGTTCTTC. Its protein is CSASPLAAYNEQFF.

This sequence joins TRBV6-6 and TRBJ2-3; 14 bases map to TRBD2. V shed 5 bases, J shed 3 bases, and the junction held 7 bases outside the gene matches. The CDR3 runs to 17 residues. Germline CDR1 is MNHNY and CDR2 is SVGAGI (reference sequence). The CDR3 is CASSPGTSGRMTDTQYF. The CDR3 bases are TGTGCCAGCAGTCCCGGGACTAGCGGGAGAATGACAGATACGCAGTATTTT.

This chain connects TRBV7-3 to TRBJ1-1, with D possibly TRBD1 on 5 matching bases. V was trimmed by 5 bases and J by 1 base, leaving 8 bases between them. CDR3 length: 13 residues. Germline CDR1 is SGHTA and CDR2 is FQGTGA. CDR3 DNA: TGTGCCAGCAGCCAGACAGAGAACACTGAAGCTTTCTTT. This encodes CASSQTENTEAFF.

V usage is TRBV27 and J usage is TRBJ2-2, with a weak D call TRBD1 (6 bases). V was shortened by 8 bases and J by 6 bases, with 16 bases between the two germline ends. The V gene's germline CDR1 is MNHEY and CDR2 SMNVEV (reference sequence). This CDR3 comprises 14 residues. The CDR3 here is CASGLQGKAGELFF. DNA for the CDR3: TGTGCCAGCGGGTTACAGGGAAAGGCCGGGGAGCTGTTTTTT.

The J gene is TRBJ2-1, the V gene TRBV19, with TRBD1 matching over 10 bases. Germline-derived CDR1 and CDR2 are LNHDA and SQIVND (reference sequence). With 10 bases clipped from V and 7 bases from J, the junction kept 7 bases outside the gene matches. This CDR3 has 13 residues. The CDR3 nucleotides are TGTGCCACCTCCCGGGACAGGGGAAATGAGCAGTTCTTC. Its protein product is CATSRDRGNEQFF.

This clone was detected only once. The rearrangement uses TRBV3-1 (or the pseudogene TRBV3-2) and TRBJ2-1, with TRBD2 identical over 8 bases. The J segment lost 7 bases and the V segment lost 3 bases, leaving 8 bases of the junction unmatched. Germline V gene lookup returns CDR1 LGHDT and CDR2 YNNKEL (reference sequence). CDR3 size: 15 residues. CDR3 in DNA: TGTGCCAGCAGCCAGTGGAGCGGGAGCGGAAATGAGCAGTTCTTC. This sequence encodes CASSQWSGSGNEQFF.

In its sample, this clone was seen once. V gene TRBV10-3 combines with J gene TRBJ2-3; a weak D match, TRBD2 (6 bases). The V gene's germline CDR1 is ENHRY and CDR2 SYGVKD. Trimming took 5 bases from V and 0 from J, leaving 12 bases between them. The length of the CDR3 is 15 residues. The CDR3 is CAISPPSASTDTQYF. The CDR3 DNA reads TGTGCCATCAGTCCTCCTAGCGCTAGCACAGATACGCAGTATTTT.

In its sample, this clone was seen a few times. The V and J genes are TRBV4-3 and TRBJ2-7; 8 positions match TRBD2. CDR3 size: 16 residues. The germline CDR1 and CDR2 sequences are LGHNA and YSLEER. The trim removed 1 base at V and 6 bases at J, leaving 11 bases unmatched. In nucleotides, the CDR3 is TGCGCCAGCAGCCAAGGGGTAGCGGGAAGTTTGGGCGAGCAGTACTTC. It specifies CASSQGVAGSLGEQYF.

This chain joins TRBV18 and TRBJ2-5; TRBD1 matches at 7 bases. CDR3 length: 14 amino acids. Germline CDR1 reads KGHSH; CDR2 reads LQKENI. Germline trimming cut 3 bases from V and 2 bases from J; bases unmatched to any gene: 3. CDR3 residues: CASSPNRGQETQYF. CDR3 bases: TGTGCCAGCTCACCGAACAGGGGACAAGAGACCCAGTACTTC.

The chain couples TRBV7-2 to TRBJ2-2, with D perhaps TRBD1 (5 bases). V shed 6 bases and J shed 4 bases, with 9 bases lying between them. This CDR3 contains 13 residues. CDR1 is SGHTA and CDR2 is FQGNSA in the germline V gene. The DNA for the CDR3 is TGTGCCAGCAGGTGGGGCAGCACCGGGGAGCTGTTTTTT. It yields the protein CASRWGSTGELFF.

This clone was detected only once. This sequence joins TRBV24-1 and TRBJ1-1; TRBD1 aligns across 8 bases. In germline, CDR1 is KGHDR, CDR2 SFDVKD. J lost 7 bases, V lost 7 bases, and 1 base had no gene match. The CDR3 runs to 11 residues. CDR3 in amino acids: CATRQGDEAFF. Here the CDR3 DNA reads TGTGCCACCAGACAGGGGGATGAAGCTTTCTTT.

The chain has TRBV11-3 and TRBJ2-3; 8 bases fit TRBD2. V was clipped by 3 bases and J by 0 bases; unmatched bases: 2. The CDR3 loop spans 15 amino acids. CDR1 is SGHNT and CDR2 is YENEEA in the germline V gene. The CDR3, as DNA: TGTGCCAGCAGCTTTAGCGGGACCAGCACAGATACGCAGTATTTT. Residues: CASSFSGTSTDTQYF.

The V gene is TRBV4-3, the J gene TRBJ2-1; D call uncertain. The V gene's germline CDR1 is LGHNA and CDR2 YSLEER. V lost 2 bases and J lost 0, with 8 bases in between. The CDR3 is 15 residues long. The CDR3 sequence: CASSQSRLSYNEQFF. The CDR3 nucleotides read TGCGCCAGCAGCCAATCGCGGCTCTCCTACAATGAGCAGTTCTTC.